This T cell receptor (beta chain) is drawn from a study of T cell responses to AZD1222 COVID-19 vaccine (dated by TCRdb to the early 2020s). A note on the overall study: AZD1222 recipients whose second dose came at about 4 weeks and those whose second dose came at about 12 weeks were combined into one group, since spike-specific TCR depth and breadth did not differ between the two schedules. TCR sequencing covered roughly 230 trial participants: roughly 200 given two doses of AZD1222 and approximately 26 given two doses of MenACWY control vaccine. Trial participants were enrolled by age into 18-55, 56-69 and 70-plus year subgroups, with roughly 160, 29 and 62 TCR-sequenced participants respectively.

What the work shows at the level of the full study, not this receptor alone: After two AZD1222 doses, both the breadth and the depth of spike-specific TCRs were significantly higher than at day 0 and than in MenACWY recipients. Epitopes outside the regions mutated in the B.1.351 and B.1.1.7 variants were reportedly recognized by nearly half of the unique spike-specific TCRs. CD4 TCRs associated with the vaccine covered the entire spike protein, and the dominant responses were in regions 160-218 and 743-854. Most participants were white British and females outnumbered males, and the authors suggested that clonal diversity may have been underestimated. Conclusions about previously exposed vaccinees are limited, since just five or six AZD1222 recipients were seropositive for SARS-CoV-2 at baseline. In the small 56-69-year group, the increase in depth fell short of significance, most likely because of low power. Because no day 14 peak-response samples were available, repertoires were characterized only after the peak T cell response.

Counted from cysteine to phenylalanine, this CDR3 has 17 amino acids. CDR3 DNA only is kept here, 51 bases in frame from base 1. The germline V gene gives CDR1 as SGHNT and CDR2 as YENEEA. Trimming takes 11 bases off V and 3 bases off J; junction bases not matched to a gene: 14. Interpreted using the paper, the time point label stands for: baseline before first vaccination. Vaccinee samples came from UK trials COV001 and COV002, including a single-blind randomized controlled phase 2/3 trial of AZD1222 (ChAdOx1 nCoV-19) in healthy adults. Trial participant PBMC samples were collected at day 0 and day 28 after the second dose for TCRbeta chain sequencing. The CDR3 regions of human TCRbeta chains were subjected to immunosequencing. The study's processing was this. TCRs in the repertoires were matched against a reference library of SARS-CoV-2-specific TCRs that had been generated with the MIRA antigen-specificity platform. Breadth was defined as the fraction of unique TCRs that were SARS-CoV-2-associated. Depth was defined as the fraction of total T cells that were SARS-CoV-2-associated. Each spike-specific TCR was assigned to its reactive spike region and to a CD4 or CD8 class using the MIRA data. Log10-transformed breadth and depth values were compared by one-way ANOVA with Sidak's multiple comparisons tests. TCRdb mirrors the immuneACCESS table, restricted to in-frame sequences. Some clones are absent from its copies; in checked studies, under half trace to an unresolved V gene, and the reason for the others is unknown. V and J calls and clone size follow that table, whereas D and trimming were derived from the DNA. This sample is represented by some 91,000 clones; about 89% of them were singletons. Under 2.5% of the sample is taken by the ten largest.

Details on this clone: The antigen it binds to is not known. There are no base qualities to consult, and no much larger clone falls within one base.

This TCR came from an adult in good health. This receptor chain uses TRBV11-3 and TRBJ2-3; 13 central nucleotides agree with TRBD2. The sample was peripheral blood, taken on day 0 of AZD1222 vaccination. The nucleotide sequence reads TGTGCCGGATCATGGACTAGCGGGAGATGGGGGACAGATACGCAGTATTTT. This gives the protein CAGSWTSGRWGTDTQYF.